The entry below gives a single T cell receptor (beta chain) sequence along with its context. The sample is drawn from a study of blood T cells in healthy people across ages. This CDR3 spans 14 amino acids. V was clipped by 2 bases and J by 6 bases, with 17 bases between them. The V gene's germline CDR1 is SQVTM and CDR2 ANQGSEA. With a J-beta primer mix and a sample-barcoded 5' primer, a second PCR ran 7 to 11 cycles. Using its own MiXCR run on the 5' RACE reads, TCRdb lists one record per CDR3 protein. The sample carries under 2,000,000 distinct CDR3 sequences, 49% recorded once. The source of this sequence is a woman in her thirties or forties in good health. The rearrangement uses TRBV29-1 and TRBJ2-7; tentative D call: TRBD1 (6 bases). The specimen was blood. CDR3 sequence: CSVEISQGHAEQYF. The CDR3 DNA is TGCAGCGTTGAAATTTCACAGGGTCACGCCGAGCAGTACTTC.